This T cell receptor (beta chain) was documented in a study of response to subunit inactivated influenza vaccine. One entry per CDR3 protein, called by TCRdb with MiXCR from the RT-PCR reads. The sample gives 500,000 or so distinct CDR3 sequences, approximately 10% of which show up once; more than 10% is in the top ten. Trimming at V came to 1 base and at J to 4 bases, leaving 6 bases not matched to a gene. Per the germline V gene, CDR1 is SGHVS and CDR2 is FQNEAQ. The CDR3 runs to 15 residues. The sequence derives from a man aged 50 to 60 who received an inactivated influenza vaccine. This chain connects TRBV7-8 to TRBJ2-7; TRBD1 agrees at 8 bases. Specimen: PBMCs from blood, collected 40 to 50 days after vaccination. The CDR3 DNA reads TGTGCCAGCAGCTTAGGCCCCAGACAGGGGTACGAGCAGTACTTC. Translated, it gives CASSLGPRQGYEQYF. Full variable domain (missing parts from reference TRBV7-8 and TRBJ2-7): GAGVSQSPRYKVAKRGQDVALRCDPISGHVSLFWYQQALGQGPEFLTYFQNEAQLDKSGLPSDRFFAERPEGSVSTLKIQRTQQEDSAVYLCASSLGPRQGYEQYFGPGTRLTVT.